The 27 T cell receptor beta chains below all came from one sample that was sequenced in a study of blood T cell repertoires in COVID-19 (TCRdb year 2020). Receptors were amplified or captured by the immunoSEQ multiplex PCR assay. The source is immuneACCESS, and TCRdb retained only in-frame sequences with V and J called. Part of the clones is not carried over; for the studies checked, unresolved V genes explain less than half of this, and the remainder is unexplained. The sample table contains about 73,000 clones; only one count was recorded for 65% to 90% of them. The top ten clonotypes cover less than 8% of the sample. Specimen: peripheral blood. These receptors came from a woman aged 55-69 years with acute or convalescent COVID-19.

In its sample, this clone was seen a few times. Other DNA sequences within the sample encode an identical CDR3. This chain joins TRBV19 and TRBJ1-5; D not resolved. V was pared by 5 bases and J by 0 bases, with 8 bases between. The CDR3 has 14 residues. Germline V gene data show CDR1 as LNHDA and CDR2 as SQIVND (reference sequence). The CDR3 loop is CASSYRDSNQPQHF. DNA for the CDR3: TGTGCCAGTAGTTACAGAGATAGCAATCAGCCCCAGCATTTT.

This sequence joins TRBV4-1 and TRBJ2-3; 15 bases are a match to TRBD2. This CDR3 region has 17 residues. J gave up 4 bases and V 5 bases, and 7 bases lay outside the gene matches. Germline values: CDR1 MGHRA, CDR2 YSYEKL. CDR3 sequence reads: CASSRGTSGGNADTQYF. In nucleotides, the CDR3 is TGCGCCAGCAGCAGAGGGACTAGCGGGGGGAACGCAGATACGCAGTATTTT.

The chain recombines TRBV7-9 with TRBJ2-7; TRBD2 might be the D (5 bases). The CDR3 is 14 amino acids. Germline loops: CDR1 SEHNR, CDR2 FQNEAQ (reference sequence). V was clipped by 8 bases and J by 7 bases, with 21 bases between them. CDR3 sequence reads: CASSNGLGIGEQYF. Here the CDR3 DNA reads TGTGCCAGCTCGAACGGACTGGGGATCGGTGAGCAGTACTTC.

In this sample, this clone turned up once. The genes are TRBV6-5 and TRBJ2-7, with 7 bases that match TRBD2. The CDR3 runs to 13 residues. Germline V CDR1 and CDR2: MNHEY, SVGAGI. J lost 2 bases, V lost 8 bases, and 6 bases had no gene match. CDR3 in amino acids: CASRYTSAYEQYF. CDR3 bases: TGTGCCAGCCGATATACTAGCGCCTACGAGCAGTACTTC.

This clone was seen once. J is TRBJ2-5 and V is TRBV5-1; 7 positions agree with TRBD1. Per the germline V gene, CDR1 is SGHRS and CDR2 is YFSETQ. V was pared by 5 bases and J by 1 base, with 2 bases of the junction left unmatched. CDR3 length: 13 amino acids. CDR3 DNA sequence: TGCGCCAGCAGTCCAGGGGGCCAAGAGACCCAGTACTTC. This sequence encodes CASSPGGQETQYF.

The chain carries TRBV18 and TRBJ1-1; D uncertain. The V gene's germline CDR1 is KGHSH and CDR2 LQKENI. V lost 2 bases to trimming and J lost 2 bases, with 9 bases between them. CDR3 length equals 14 residues. This CDR3 is CASSPSGINTEAFF. Written as DNA, the CDR3 is TGTGCCAGCTCACCAAGCGGGATTAACACTGAAGCTTTCTTT.

The chain combines TRBV4-1 with TRBJ2-7; possible D gene TRBD2, 6 bases. Germline values: CDR1 MGHRA, CDR2 YSYEKL. This CDR3 has 17 amino acids. Between the trimmed V and J ends, which lost 0 bases and 5 bases, there was a span of 20 bases. CDR3 protein: CASSQDPASVGGDEQYF. The DNA of the CDR3 is TGCGCCAGCAGCCAAGATCCGGCTAGCGTTGGAGGGGACGAGCAGTACTTC.

Notes on this clone: The sample has other DNA sequences that encode this CDR3 too. CDR3 nucleotides: TGTGCCAGCAGCGGGGGACTTGGCGGCTACACCTTC. Its translation: CASSGGLGGYTF. This rearrangement joins TRBV7-9 to TRBJ1-2; D possibly corresponds to TRBD1 (5 bases). The CDR3 loop spans 12 amino acids. V was pared by 5 bases and J by 8 bases, with 12 bases between. CDR1 is SEHNR and CDR2 is FQNEAQ in the germline V gene (reference sequence).

Here the CDR3 DNA reads TGTGCCATCTCAAGCCGGGACAGCCCCGCTGAAGCTTTCTTT. Protein product: CAISSRDSPAEAFF. The chain recombines TRBV10-3 with TRBJ1-1; 7 bases are a match to TRBD1. Looked up from germline, CDR1 is ENHRY and CDR2 is SYGVKD. After removal of 8 bases from V and 6 bases from J, the junction contained 12 bases not matched to a gene. The CDR3 runs to 14 residues.

This chain links TRBV10-2 with TRBJ1-1, with 10 bases matching TRBD1. Germline lookup yields CDR1 WSHSY and CDR2 SAAADI. There are 16 residues in the CDR3. V was clipped by 1 base and J by 4 bases; unmatched bases: 6. The CDR3 sequence is CASSELAGTGATEAFF. The CDR3 DNA is TGCGCCAGCAGTGAGTTGGCCGGGACAGGGGCCACTGAAGCTTTCTTT.

This chain connects TRBV7-6 to TRBJ2-5; D is possibly TRBD1 (6 bases). This CDR3 is built from 15 residues. Germline V gives CDR1 SGHVS, CDR2 FNYEAQ. Trimming cost V 1 base and J 0 bases, with 9 bases left between them. CDR3 in DNA: TGTGCCAGCAGCTTAGGGCAGGGGTACCAAGAGACCCAGTACTTC. As protein: CASSLGQGYQETQYF.

The rearrangement joins TRBV24-1 to TRBJ1-1; D uncertain. V was pared by 11 bases and J by 0 bases, with 9 bases between. Germline CDR1 is KGHDR and CDR2 is SFDVKD. The CDR3 totals 12 residues. The CDR3 region is CAKQSMNTEAFF. In DNA, the CDR3 is TGTGCCAAACAGTCCATGAACACTGAAGCTTTCTTT.

This chain connects TRBV27 to TRBJ1-5, with D tentatively TRBD1 (6 bases). V lost 5 bases and J 8 bases, leaving 16 bases between the germline ends. Per germline, CDR1 MNHEY and CDR2 SMNVEV (reference sequence). This CDR3 is 14 amino acids long. The DNA for the CDR3 is TGTGCCAGCAGTCCCCTCGGACAGTTAGAGCCCCAGCATTTT. This translates into CASSPLGQLEPQHF.

The rearrangement uses TRBV6-5 and TRBJ2-3; 9 bases agree with TRBD2. The germline CDR1 and CDR2 sequences are MNHEY and SVGAGI. J gave up 2 bases and V 6 bases, and 3 bases lay outside the gene matches. The CDR3 loop spans 14 amino acids. CDR3 bases: TGTGCCAGCAGACGGACTAGCGACACAGATACGCAGTATTTT. Residues: CASRRTSDTDTQYF.

CDR3 protein: CASSQERGFSYNEQFF. CDR3 coding DNA: TGCGCCAGCAGCCAAGAACGGGGATTCTCCTACAATGAGCAGTTCTTC. The chain has TRBV4-1 and TRBJ2-1, with TRBD2 as a possible D gene (5 bases). V was trimmed by 0 bases and J by 0 bases, leaving 9 bases between them. The CDR3 totals 16 residues. Per the germline V gene, CDR1 is MGHRA and CDR2 is YSYEKL.

CDR3 loop: CASSPRDRYEQYF. CDR3 in DNA: TGTGCCAGTAGTCCCCGGGACAGATACGAGCAGTACTTC. The V and J genes are TRBV19 and TRBJ2-7, with 7 nucleotides matching TRBD1. Losses at the gene ends were 5 bases for V and 4 bases for J; bases not matched to a gene: 5. The length of the CDR3 is 13 residues. Germline CDR1 and CDR2: LNHDA and SQIVND (reference sequence).

Only one count was recorded for this clone. This chain joins TRBV5-6 and TRBJ2-6; D is unclear. The V and J ends lost 4 bases and 2 bases respectively, with 7 bases between them. Germline V CDR1 and CDR2: SGHDT, YYEEEE. The CDR3 extends over 14 amino acids. This CDR3 reads CASSLDAGANVLTF. CDR3 coding DNA: TGTGCCAGCAGCCTAGATGCTGGGGCCAACGTCCTGACTTTC. The variable domain in full, with the rest retrieved from reference TRBV5-6 and TRBJ2-6, is DAGVTQSPTHLIKTRGQQVTLRCSPKSGHDTVSWYQQALGQGPQFIFQYYEEEERQRGNFPDRFSGHQFPNYSSELNVNALLLGDSALYLCASSLDAGANVLTFGAGSRLTVL.

The V gene is TRBV12-3 or TRBV12-4, the J gene TRBJ2-7; D remains ambiguous. V lost 6 bases and J lost 4, with 13 bases in between. The CDR3 runs 13 residues. The CDR3 protein is CASSSLTVYEQYF. The CDR3, as DNA: TGTGCCAGCAGCTCCCTGACTGTGTACGAGCAGTACTTC.

In this sample, this clone turned up once. The chain uses TRBV7-9 and TRBJ1-2; 9 positions match TRBD1. The germline CDR1 and CDR2 sequences are SEHNR and FQNEAQ (reference sequence). This CDR3 comprises 15 residues. V was clipped by 5 bases and J by 6 bases; unmatched bases: 10. CDR3 in amino acids: CASSPWDRDFHGYTF. In DNA form, the CDR3 reads TGTGCCAGCAGCCCGTGGGACAGGGACTTCCATGGCTACACCTTC. Filled out from reference TRBV7-9 and TRBJ1-2, the complete variable domain reads DTGVSQNPRHKITKRGQNVTFRCDPISEHNRLYWYRQTLGQGPEFLTYFQNEAQLEKSRLLSDRFSAERPKGSFSTLEIQRTEQGDSAMYLCASSPWDRDFHGYTFGSGTRLTVV.

The chain has TRBV6-5 and TRBJ1-2, with D perhaps TRBD1 (5 bases). This CDR3 contains 14 residues. Trimming stripped 6 bases from V and 1 base from J, with 12 bases between. Per the germline V gene, CDR1 is MNHEY and CDR2 is SVGAGI. The CDR3 is CASRRIDSNYGYTF. As DNA, the CDR3 is TGTGCCAGCAGGCGAATTGACAGTAACTATGGCTACACCTTC.

Remarks on this clone: Other nucleotide sequences in the sample specify the same CDR3. V gene TRBV11-2 combines with J gene TRBJ1-1, with D possibly matching TRBD1 (5 bases). The germline CDR1 and CDR2 sequences are SGHAT and FQNNGV. V was pared by 6 bases and J by 0 bases, with 14 bases between. The CDR3 contains 15 residues. Here the CDR3 reads CASSLSGSMNTEAFF. CDR3 nucleotides: TGTGCCAGCAGTCTCTCAGGGTCCATGAACACTGAAGCTTTCTTT.

The rearrangement links TRBV20-1 to TRBJ2-7; no reliable D call. V lost 3 bases and J lost 3, with 9 bases in between. The CDR3 consists of 12 residues. CDR1 and CDR2 (germline): DFQATT, SNEGSKA (reference sequence). CDR3 loop: CSASPLNYEQYF. CDR3 DNA sequence: TGCAGTGCTAGTCCTTTAAACTACGAGCAGTACTTC.

The chain employs TRBV5-1 and TRBJ1-2; D is possibly TRBD1 (5 bases). The CDR3 totals 14 residues. Trimming pared 0 bases from V and 8 bases from J, leaving 14 bases between. The germline V gene encodes CDR1 SGHRS and CDR2 YFSETQ. The CDR3 nucleotides read TGCGCCAGCAGCTTGGAGGTGTCAGGGCAAGGCTACACCTTC. As protein: CASSLEVSGQGYTF.

The sample holds a few counts of this clone. V usage is TRBV18 and J usage is TRBJ1-1; possible D gene TRBD1, 6 bases. The germline V gene has CDR1 KGHSH and CDR2 LQKENI. The CDR3 runs to 16 residues. V lost 2 bases, J lost 1 base, and 14 bases lay in between. The CDR3 spells CASSPRQGKGNTEAFF. CDR3 nucleotide sequence: TGTGCCAGCTCACCAAGGCAGGGGAAGGGGAACACTGAAGCTTTCTTT.

The chain carries TRBV27 and TRBJ1-1; D possibly corresponds to TRBD1 (6 bases). V lost 3 bases and J 6 bases, leaving 14 bases between the germline ends. CDR3 length: 14 amino acids. CDR1 and CDR2 from the germline V gene are MNHEY and SMNVEV (reference sequence). CDR3 amino acids: CASSLLGAGSEAFF. The CDR3 coding sequence is TGTGCCAGCAGTTTGTTGGGGGCAGGGTCTGAAGCTTTCTTT.

The chain is built from TRBV6-5 and TRBJ2-5, with D maybe TRBD2 (5 bases). The germline V gene encodes CDR1 MNHEY and CDR2 SVGAGI. The length of the CDR3 is 14 residues. Trimming took off 3 bases at V and 5 bases at J, with 13 bases between the two ends. CDR3 coding DNA: TGTGCCAGCAGTTATCGAGGGAGCTCGGAGACCCAGTACTTC. This codes for CASSYRGSSETQYF.

The chain joins TRBV7-6 to TRBJ2-2; 10 nucleotides agree with TRBD1. CDR1 SGHVS and CDR2 FNYEAQ come from the germline V gene. CDR3 size: 16 residues. Trimming removed 2 bases from V and 7 bases from J; junction bases left unmatched: 7. The CDR3 spells CASSLSDRGRGGELFF. As DNA, the CDR3 is TGTGCCAGCAGCTTATCCGACAGGGGGCGAGGCGGGGAGCTGTTTTTT.